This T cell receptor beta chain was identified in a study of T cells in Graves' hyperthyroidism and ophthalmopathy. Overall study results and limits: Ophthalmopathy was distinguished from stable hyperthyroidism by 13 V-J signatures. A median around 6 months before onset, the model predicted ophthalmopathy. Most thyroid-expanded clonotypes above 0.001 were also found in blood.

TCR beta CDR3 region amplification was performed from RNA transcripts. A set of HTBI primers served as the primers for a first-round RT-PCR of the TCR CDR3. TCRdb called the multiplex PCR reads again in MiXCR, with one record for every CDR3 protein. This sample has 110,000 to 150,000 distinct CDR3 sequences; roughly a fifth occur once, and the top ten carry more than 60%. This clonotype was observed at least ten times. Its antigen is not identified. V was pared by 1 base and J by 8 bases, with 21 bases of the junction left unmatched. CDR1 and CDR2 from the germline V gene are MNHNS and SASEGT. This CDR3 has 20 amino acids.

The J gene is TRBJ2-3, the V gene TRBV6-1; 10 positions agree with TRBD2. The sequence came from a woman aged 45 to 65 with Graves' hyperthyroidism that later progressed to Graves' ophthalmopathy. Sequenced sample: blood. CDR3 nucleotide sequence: TGTGCCAGCAGTGAAGAATGGGCGGCTAGCGGGAGAGTCTTTCGGAGTACGCAGTATTTT. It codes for CASSEEWAASGRVFRSTQYF.